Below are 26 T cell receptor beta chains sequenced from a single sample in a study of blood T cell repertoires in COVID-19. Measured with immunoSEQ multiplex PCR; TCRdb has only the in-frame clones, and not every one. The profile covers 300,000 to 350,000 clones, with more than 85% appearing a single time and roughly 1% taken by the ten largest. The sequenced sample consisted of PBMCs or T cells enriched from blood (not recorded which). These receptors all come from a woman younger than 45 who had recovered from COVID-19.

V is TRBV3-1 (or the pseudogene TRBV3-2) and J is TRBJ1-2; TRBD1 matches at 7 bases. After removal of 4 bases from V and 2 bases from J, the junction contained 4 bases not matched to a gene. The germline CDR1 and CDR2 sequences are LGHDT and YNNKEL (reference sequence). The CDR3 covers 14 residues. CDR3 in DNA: TGTGCCAGCAGCCTTTGGGACAGCAACTATGGCTACACCTTC. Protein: CASSLWDSNYGYTF.

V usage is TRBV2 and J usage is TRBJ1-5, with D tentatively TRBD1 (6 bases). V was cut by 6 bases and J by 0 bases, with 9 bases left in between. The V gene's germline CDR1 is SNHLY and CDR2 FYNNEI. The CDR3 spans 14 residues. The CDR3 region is CASRETGSNQPQHF. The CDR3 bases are TGTGCCAGCAGAGAGACAGGTAGCAATCAGCCCCAGCATTTT.

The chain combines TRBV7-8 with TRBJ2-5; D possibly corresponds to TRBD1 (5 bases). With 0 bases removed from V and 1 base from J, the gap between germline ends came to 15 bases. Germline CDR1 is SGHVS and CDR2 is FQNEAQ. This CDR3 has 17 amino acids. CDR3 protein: CASSLARQGAPQETQYF. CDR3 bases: TGTGCCAGCAGCTTAGCTAGGCAGGGCGCTCCCCAAGAGACCCAGTACTTC.

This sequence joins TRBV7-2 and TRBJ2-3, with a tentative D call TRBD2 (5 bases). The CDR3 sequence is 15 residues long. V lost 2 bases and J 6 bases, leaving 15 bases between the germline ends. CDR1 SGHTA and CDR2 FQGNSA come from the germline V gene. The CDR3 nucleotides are TGTGCCAGCAGCTTATTAGCGCGTTATCTGGATACGCAGTATTTT. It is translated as CASSLLARYLDTQYF.

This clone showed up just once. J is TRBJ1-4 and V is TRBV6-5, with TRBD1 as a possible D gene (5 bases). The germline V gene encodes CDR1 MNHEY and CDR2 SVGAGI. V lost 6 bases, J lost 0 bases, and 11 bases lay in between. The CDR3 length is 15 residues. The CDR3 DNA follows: TGTGCCAGCAGCTCGACGACAGCAACTAATGAAAAACTGTTTTTT. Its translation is CASSSTTATNEKLFF.

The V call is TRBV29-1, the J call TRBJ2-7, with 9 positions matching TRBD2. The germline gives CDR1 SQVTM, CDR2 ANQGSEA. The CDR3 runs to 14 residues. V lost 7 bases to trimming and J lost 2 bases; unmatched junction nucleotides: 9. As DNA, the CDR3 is TGCAGCGGGTCTAGCGGGGTTAGCACCTACGAGCAGTACTTC. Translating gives CSGSSGVSTYEQYF.

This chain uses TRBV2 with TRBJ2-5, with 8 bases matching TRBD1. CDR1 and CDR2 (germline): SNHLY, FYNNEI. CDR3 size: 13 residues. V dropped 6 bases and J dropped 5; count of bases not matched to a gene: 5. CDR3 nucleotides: TGTGCCAGCAGCACGGACAGGGTGGAGACCCAGTACTTC. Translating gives CASSTDRVETQYF.

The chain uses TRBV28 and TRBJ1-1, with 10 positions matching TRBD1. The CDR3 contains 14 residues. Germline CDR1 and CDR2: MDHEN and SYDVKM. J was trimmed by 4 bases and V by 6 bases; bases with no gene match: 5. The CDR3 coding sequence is TGTGCCAGCAGCAGGGGACAGGGGAGCACTGAAGCTTTCTTT. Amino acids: CASSRGQGSTEAFF. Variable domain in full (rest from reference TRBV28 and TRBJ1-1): DVKVTQSSRYLVKRTGEKVFLECVQDMDHENMFWYRQDPGLGLRLIYFSYDVKMKEKGDIPEGYSVSREKKERFSLILESASTNQTSMYLCASSRGQGSTEAFFGQGTRLTVV.

The CDR3 DNA follows: TGTGCCAGCAGCCGGAGACTAGCGGGGGGCCTCCCCCGATACAATGAGCAGTTCTTC. This sequence encodes CASSRRLAGGLPRYNEQFF. The rearrangement uses TRBV7-2 and TRBJ2-1; 13 bases map to TRBD2. V was clipped by 5 bases and J by 4 bases; unmatched bases: 14. CDR3 length: 19 residues. Germline CDR1 and CDR2: SGHTA and FQGNSA.

The CDR3 bases are TGTGCCAGCAGCTCAACCCCCTCGGGGGGTTACTACGAGCAGTACTTC. It translates to CASSSTPSGGYYEQYF. The rearrangement links TRBV7-9 to TRBJ2-7; the match to TRBD2 covers 7 bases. Germline loops: CDR1 SEHNR, CDR2 FQNEAQ (reference sequence). There are 16 residues in the CDR3. Trimming took 4 bases from V and 3 from J; bases not matched to a gene: 12.

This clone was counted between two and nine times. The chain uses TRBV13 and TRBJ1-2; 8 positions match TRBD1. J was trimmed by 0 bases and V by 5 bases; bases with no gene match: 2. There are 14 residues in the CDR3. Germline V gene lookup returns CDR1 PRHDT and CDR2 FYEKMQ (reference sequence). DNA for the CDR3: TGTGCCAGCAGCCCGGGACAGGCTAACTATGGCTACACCTTC. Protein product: CASSPGQANYGYTF.

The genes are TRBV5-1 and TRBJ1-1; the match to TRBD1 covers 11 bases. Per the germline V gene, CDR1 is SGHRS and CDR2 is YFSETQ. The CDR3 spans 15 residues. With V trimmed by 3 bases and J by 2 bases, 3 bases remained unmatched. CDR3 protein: CASSYRTGGNTEAFF. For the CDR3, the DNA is TGCGCCAGCAGCTACCGGACAGGGGGCAACACTGAAGCTTTCTTT. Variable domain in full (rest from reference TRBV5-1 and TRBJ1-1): KAGVTQTPRYLIKTRGQQVTLSCSPISGHRSVSWYQQTPGQGLQFLFEYFSETQRNKGNFPGRFSGRQFSNSRSEMNVSTLELGDSALYLCASSYRTGGNTEAFFGQGTRLTVV.

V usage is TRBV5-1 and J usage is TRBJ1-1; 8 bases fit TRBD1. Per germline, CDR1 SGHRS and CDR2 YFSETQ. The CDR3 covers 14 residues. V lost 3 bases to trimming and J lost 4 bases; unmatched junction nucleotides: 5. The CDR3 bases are TGCGCCAGCAGCTGGAGTACAGGGGGCACTGAAGCTTTCTTT. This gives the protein CASSWSTGGTEAFF.

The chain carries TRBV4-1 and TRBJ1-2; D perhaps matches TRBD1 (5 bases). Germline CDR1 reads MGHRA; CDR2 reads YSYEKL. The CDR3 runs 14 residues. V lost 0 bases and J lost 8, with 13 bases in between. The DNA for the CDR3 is TGCGCCAGCAGCCAAGAAGGAAGGGGATCCGGCTACACCTTC. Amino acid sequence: CASSQEGRGSGYTF.

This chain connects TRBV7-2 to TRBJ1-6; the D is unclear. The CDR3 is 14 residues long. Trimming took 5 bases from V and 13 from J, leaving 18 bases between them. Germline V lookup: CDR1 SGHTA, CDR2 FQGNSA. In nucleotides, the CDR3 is TGTGCCAGCAGCCCCCGTTGGGAGGTCCGTCCCCTCCACTTT. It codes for CASSPRWEVRPLHF.

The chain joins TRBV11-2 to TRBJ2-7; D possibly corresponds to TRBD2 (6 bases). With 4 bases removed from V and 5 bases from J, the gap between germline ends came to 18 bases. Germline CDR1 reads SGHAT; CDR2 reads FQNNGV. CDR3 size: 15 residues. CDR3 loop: CASSSPPGTPHEQYF. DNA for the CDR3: TGTGCCAGCAGCTCCCCTCCCGGGACTCCCCACGAGCAGTACTTC.

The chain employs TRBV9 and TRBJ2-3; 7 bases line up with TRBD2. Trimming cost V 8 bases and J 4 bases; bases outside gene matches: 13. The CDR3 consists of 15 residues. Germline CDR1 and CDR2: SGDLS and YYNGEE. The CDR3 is CASSGRQGISDTQYF. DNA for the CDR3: TGTGCCAGTTCCGGGAGGCAGGGCATCTCAGATACGCAGTATTTT.

CDR3 region: CASSPGMGTSGYTF. In DNA form, the CDR3 reads TGTGCCAGCTCCCCAGGAATGGGGACAAGCGGCTACACCTTC. The chain uses TRBV18 and TRBJ1-2, with a tentative D call TRBD1 (6 bases). Germline assignment: CDR1 KGHSH and CDR2 LQKENI. V lost 6 bases and J 8 bases, leaving 19 bases between the germline ends. The CDR3 runs 14 residues.

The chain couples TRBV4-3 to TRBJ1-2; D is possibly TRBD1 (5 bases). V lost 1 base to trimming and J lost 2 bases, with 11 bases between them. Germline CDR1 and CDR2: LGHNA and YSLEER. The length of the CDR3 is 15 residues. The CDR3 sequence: CASSQGLTENYGYTF. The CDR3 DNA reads TGCGCCAGCAGCCAAGGGCTGACAGAGAACTATGGCTACACCTTC.

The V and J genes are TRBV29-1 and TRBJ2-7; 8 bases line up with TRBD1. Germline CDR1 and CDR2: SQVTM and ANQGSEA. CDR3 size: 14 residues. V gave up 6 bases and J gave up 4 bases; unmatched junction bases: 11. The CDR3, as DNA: TGCAGCGTGATGACCGGGACAGGCGGTTACGAGCAGTACTTC. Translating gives CSVMTGTGGYEQYF.

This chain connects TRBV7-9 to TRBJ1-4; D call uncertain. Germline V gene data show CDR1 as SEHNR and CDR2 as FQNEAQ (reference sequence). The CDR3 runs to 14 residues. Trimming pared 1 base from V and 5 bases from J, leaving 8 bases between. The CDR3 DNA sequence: TGTGCCAGCAGCTTAGAACAGATCAATGAAAAACTGTTTTTT. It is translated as CASSLEQINEKLFF.

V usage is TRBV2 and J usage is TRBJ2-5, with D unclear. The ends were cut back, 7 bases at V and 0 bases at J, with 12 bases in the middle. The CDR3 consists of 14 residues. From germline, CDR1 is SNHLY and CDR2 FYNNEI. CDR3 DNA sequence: TGTGCCAGCACCGGCGGCACTAACCAAGAGACCCAGTACTTC. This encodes CASTGGTNQETQYF.

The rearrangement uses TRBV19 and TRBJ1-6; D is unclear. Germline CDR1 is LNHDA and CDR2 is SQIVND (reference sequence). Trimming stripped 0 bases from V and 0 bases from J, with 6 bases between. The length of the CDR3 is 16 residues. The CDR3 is CASSIEQASYNSPLHF. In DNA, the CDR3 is TGTGCCAGTAGTATAGAGCAAGCCTCCTATAATTCACCCCTCCACTTT.

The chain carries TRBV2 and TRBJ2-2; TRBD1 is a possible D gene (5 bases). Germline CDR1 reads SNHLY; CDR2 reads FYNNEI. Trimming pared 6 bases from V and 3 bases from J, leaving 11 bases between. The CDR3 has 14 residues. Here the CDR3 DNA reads TGTGCCAGCAGGGTTCAGGGTTACACCGGGGAGCTGTTTTTT. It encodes CASRVQGYTGELFF. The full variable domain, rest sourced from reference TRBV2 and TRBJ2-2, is EPEVTQTPSHQVTQMGQEVILRCVPISNHLYFYWYRQILGQKVEFLVSFYNNEISEKSEIFDDQFSVERPDGSNFTLKIRSTKLEDSAMYFCASRVQGYTGELFFGEGSRLTVL.

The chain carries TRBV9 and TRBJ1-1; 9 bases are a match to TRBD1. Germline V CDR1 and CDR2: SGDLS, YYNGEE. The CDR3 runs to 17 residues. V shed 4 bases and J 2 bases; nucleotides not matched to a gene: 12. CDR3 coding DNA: TGTGCCAGCAGCTCCGCTTTTTTGGGACAGGGAAACACTGAAGCTTTCTTT. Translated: CASSSAFLGQGNTEAFF.

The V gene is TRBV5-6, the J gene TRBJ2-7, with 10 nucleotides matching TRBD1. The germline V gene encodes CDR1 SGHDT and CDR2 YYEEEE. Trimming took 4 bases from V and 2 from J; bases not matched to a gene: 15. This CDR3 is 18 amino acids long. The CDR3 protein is CASSKPYSAGTGAYEQYF. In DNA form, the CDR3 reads TGTGCCAGCAGCAAACCCTACTCGGCCGGGACAGGGGCCTACGAGCAGTACTTC. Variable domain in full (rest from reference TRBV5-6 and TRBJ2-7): DAGVTQSPTHLIKTRGQQVTLRCSPKSGHDTVSWYQQALGQGPQFIFQYYEEEERQRGNFPDRFSGHQFPNYSSELNVNALLLGDSALYLCASSKPYSAGTGAYEQYFGPGTRLTVT.